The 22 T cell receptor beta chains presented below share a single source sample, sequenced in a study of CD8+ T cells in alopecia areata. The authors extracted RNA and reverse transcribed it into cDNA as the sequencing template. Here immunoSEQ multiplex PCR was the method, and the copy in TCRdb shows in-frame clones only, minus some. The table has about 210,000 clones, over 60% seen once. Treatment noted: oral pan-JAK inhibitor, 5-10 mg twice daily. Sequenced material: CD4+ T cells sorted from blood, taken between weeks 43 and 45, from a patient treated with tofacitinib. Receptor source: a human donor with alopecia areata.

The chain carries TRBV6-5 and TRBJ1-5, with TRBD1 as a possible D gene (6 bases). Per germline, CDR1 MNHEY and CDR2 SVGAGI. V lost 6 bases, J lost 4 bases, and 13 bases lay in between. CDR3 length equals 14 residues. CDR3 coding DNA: TGTGCCAGCAGCCCGACAGGACCTAATCAGCCCCAGCATTTT. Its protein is CASSPTGPNQPQHF.

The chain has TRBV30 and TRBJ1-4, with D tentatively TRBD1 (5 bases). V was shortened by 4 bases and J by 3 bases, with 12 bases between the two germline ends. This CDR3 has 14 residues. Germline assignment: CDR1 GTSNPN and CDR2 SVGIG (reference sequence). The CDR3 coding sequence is TGTGCCTGGAATAGAGGGGAACCTAATGAAAAACTGTTTTTT. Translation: CAWNRGEPNEKLFF.

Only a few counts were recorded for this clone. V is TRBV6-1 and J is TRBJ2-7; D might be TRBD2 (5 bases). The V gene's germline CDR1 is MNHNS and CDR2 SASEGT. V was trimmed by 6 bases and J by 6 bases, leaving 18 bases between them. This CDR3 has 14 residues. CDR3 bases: TGTGCCAGCAGGGGAGACGCTACTTCCCTCGAGCAGTACTTC. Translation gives CASRGDATSLEQYF.

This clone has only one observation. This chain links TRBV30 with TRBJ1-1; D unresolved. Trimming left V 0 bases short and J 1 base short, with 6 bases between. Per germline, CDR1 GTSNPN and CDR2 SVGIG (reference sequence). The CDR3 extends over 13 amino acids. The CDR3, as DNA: TGTGCCTGGAGTGTAAAGCCGAACACTGAAGCTTTCTTT. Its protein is CAWSVKPNTEAFF.

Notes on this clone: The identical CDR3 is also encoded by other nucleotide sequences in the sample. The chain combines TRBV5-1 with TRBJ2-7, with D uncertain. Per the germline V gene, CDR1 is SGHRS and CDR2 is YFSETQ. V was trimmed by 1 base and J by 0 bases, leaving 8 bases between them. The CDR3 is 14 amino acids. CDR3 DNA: TGCGCCAGCAGCTTGTCAGGAAGCTCCTACGAGCAGTACTTC. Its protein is CASSLSGSSYEQYF.

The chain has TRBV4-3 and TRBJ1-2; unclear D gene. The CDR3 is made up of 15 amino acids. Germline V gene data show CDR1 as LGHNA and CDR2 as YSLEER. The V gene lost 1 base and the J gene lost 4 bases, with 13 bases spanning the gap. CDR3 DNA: TGCGCCAGCAGCCAAGGGACCGGGGATCCCTATGGCTACACCTTC. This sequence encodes CASSQGTGDPYGYTF.

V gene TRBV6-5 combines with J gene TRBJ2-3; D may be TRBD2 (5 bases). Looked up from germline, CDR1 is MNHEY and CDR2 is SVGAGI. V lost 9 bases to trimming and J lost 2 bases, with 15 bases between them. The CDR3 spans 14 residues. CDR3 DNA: TGTGCCAGTCCCCTAGCCGACCTCACAGATACGCAGTATTTT. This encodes CASPLADLTDTQYF.

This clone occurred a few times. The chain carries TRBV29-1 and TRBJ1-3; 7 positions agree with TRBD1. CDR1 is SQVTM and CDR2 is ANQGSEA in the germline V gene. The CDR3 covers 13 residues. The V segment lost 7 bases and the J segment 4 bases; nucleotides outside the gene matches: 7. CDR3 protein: CSATGSTGNTIYF. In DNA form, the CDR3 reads TGCAGCGCGACAGGGAGTACGGGAAACACCATATATTTT.

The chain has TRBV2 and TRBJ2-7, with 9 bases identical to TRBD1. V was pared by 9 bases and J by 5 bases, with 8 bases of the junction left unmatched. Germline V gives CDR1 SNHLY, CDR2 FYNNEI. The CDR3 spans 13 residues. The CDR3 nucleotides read TGTGCCAGAGGTGGGACAGGGCCCCACGAGCAGTACTTC. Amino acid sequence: CARGGTGPHEQYF.

CDR3 nucleotide sequence: TGCGCCAGCACGACTAGTGAGCTTCTTGGGGCCAACGTCCTGACTTTC. Amino acids: CASTTSELLGANVLTF. The chain carries TRBV5-1 and TRBJ2-6, with D maybe TRBD2 (6 bases). Trimming removed 6 bases at V and 3 bases at J, with 16 bases between. The CDR3 extends over 16 amino acids. The germline CDR1 and CDR2 sequences are SGHRS and YFSETQ.

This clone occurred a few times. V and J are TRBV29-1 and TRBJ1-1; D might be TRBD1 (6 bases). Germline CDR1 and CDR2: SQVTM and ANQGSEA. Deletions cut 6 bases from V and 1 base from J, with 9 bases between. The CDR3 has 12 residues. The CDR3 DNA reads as TGCAGCGTCAGACAGGAGAACACTGAAGCTTTCTTT. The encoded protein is CSVRQENTEAFF.

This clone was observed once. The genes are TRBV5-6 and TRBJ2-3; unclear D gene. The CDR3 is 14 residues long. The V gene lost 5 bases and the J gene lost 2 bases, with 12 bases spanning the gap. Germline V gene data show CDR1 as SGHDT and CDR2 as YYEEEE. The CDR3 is CASSLPVLTDTQYF. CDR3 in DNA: TGTGCCAGCAGTCTCCCGGTCCTCACAGATACGCAGTATTTT.

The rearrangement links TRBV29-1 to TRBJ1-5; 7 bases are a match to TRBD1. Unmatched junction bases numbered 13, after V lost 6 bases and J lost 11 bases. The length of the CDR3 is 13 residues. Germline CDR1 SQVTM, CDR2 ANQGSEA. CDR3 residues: CSVWDSLFLAQHF. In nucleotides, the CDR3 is TGCAGCGTATGGGACAGCCTTTTCTTAGCCCAGCATTTT.

The CDR3 loop reads CASSYDRDLNTEAFF. In nucleotides, the CDR3 is TGTGCCAGCAGTTACGACAGGGACCTGAACACTGAAGCTTTCTTT. This chain connects TRBV6-5 to TRBJ1-1, with 7 bases identical to TRBD1. Trimming removed 2 bases from V and 0 bases from J; junction bases left unmatched: 3. Germline V gene lookup returns CDR1 MNHEY and CDR2 SVGAGI. CDR3 length: 15 residues.

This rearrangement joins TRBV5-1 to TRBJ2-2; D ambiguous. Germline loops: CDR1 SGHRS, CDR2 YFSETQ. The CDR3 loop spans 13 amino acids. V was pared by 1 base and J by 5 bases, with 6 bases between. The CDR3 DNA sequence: TGCGCCAGCAGCTTGACGGAAACCGGGGAGCTGTTTTTT. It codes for CASSLTETGELFF.

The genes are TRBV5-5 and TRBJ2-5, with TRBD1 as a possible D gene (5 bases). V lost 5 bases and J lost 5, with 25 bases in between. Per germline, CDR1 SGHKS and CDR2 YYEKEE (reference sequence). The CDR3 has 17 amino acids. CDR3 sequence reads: CASREGVWSALGETQYF. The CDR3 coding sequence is TGTGCCAGCAGGGAAGGGGTTTGGTCTGCCCTGGGGGAGACCCAGTACTTC.

The CDR3 DNA sequence: TGTGCCATCGCCGCTACCACAGATACGCAGTATTTT. Its protein is CAIAATTDTQYF. The rearrangement uses TRBV10-3 and TRBJ2-3; D not certain. The germline gives CDR1 ENHRY, CDR2 SYGVKD. The length of the CDR3 is 12 residues. V lost 8 bases and J lost 2, with 8 bases in between.

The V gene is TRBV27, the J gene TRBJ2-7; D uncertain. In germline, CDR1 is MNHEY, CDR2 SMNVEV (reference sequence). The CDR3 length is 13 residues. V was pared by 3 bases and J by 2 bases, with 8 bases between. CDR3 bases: TGTGCCAGCAGTTTTACTGGCCCCTACGAGCAGTACTTC. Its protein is CASSFTGPYEQYF.

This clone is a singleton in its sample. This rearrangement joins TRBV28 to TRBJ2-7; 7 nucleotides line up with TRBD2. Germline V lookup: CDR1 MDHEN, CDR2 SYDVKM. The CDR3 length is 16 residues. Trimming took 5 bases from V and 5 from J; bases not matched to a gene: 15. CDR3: CASSPHQTQGGDEQYF. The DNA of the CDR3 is TGTGCCAGCAGTCCCCACCAGACTCAGGGAGGGGACGAGCAGTACTTC.

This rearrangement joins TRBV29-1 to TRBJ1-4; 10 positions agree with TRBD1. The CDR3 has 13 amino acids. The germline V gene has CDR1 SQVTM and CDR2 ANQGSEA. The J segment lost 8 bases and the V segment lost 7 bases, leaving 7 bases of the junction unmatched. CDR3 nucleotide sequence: TGCAGCGCCCGACAGGGGGCAAAAGAAAAACTGTTTTTT. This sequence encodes CSARQGAKEKLFF.

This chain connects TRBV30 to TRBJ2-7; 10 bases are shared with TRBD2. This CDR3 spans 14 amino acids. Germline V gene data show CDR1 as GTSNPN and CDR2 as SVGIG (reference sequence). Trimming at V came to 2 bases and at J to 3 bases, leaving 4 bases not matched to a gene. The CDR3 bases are TGTGCCTGGAGTAGCGGGAGGGGGGTCTACGAGCAGTACTTC. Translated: CAWSSGRGVYEQYF.

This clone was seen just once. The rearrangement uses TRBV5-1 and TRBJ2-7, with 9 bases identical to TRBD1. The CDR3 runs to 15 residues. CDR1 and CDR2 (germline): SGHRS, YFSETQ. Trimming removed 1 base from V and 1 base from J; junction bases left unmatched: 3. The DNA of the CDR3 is TGCGCCAGCAGCTTGTCGACAGGGGGTTCCTACGAGCAGTACTTC. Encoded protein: CASSLSTGGSYEQYF.